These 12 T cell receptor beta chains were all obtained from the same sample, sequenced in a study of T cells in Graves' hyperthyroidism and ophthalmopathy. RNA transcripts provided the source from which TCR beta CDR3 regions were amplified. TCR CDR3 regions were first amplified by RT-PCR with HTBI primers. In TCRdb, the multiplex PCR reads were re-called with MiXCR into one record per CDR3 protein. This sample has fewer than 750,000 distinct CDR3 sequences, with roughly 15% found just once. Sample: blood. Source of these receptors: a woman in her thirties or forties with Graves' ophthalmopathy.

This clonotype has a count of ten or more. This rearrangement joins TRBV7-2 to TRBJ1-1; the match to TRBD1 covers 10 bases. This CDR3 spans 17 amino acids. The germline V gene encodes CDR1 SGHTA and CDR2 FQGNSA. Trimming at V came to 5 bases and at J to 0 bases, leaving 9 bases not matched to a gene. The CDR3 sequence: CASSGLRTGGMNTEAFF. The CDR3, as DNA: TGTGCCAGCAGCGGATTACGGACAGGGGGAATGAACACTGAAGCTTTCTTT.

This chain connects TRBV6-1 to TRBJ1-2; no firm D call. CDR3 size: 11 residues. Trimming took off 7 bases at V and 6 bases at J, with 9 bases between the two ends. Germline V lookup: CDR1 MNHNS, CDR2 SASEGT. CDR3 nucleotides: TGTGCCAGCACGGACGGAGATGGCTACACCTTC. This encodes CASTDGDGYTF.

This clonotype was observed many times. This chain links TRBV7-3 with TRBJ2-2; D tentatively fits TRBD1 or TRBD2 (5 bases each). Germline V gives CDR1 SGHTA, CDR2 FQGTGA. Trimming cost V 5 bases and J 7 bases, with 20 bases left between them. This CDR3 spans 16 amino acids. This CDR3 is CASSPNGAGMGGELFF. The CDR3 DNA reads TGTGCCAGCAGCCCTAACGGGGCAGGGATGGGCGGGGAGCTGTTTTTT.

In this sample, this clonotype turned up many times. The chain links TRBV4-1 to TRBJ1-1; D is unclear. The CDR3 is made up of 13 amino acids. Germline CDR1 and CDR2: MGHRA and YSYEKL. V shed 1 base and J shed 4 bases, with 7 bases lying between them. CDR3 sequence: CASSQAGLTEAFF. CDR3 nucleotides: TGCGCCAGCAGCCAAGCCGGGCTCACTGAAGCTTTCTTT.

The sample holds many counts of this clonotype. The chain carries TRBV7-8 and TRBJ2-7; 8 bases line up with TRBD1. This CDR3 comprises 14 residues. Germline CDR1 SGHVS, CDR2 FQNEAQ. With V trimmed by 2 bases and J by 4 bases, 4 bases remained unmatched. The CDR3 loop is CASSLTGGRYEQYF. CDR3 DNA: TGTGCCAGCAGCTTAACAGGGGGAAGGTACGAGCAGTACTTC.

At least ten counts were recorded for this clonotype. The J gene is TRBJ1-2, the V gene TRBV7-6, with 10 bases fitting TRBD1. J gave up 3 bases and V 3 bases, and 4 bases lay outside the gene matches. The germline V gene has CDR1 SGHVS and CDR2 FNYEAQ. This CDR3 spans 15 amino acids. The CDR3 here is CASSLTGGSDYGYTF. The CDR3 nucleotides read TGTGCCAGCAGCTTGACAGGGGGCTCAGACTATGGCTACACCTTC.

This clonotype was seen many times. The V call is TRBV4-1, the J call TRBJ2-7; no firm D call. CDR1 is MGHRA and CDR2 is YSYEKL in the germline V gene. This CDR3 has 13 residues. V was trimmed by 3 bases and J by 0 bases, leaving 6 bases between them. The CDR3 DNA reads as TGCGCCAGCAGCCATCTGCCCTCCTACGAGCAGTACTTC. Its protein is CASSHLPSYEQYF.

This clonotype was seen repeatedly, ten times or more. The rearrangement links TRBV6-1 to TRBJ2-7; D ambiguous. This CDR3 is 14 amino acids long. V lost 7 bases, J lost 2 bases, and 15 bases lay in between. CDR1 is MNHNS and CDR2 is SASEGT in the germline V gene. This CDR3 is CASTVPTPPYEQYF. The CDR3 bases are TGTGCCAGCACCGTCCCGACTCCTCCCTACGAGCAGTACTTC.

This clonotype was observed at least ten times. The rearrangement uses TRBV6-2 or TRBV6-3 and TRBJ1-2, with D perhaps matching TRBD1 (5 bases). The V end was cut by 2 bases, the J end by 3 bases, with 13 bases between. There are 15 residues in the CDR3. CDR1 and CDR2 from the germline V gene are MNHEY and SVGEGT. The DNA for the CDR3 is TGTGCCAGCAGTTACGTGGGGGGTACCCACTATGGCTACACCTTC. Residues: CASSYVGGTHYGYTF.

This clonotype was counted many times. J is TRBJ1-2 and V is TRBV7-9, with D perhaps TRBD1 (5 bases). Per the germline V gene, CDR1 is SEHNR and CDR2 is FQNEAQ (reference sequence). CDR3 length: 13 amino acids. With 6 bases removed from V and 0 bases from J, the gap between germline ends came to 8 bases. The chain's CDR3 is CASRGEANYGYTF. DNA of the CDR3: TGTGCCAGCAGGGGGGAAGCTAACTATGGCTACACCTTC.

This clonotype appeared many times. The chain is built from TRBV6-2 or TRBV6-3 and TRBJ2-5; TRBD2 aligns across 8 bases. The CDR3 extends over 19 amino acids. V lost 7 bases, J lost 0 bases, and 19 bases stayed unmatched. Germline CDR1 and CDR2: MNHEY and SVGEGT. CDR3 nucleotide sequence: TGTGCCAGCACGAATATAGCGGGATTAGTTACCTCCTACCAAGAGACCCAGTACTTC. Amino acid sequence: CASTNIAGLVTSYQETQYF.

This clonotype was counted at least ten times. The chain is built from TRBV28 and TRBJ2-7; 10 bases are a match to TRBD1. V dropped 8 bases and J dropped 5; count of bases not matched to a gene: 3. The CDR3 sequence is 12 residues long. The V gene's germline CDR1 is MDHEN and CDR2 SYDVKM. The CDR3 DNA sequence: TGTGCCAGCTGGGACAGGGGAGACGAGCAGTACTTC. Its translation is CASWDRGDEQYF. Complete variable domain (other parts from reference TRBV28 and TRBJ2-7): DVKVTQSSRYLVKRTGEKVFLECVQDMDHENMFWYRQDPGLGLRLIYFSYDVKMKEKGDIPEGYSVSREKKERFSLILESASTNQTSMYLCASWDRGDEQYFGPGTRLTVT.